Presented here are 5 T cell receptor beta chains from one specimen sequenced in a study of regulatory T cells in long-lasting Graves disease. Arm-PCR of CDR3 regions and iRepertoire HTBI primers were the basis on which TCR beta libraries were built. One entry per CDR3 protein results from TCRdb running MiXCR on the multiplex PCR reads. The table includes roughly 420,000 distinct CDR3 sequences, over 15% detected once. The time point: newly diagnosed GD, antithyroid drugs for less than 3 months. The TCR library was made from RNA extracted from PBMCs. This sample also appeared in a second study, on T cells in Graves' hyperthyroidism and ophthalmopathy.

The sample here was peripheral blood mononuclear cells (PBMCs), taken at new diagnosis, from a patient treated with antithyroid drugs. The origin of the receptors is a woman in her 30s with Graves disease.

This clonotype was observed many times. The chain recombines TRBV28 with TRBJ1-1; unclear D gene. CDR1 and CDR2 (germline): MDHEN, SYDVKM. Trimming pared 8 bases from V and 1 base from J, leaving 20 bases between. The CDR3 loop spans 16 amino acids. The CDR3: CASGSDDGLTNTEAFF. CDR3 in DNA: TGTGCCAGCGGGAGTGACGACGGACTGACGAACACTGAAGCTTTCTTT. The full variable domain, with the rest looked up from reference TRBV28 and TRBJ1-1, is DVKVTQSSRYLVKRTGEKVFLECVQDMDHENMFWYRQDPGLGLRLIYFSYDVKMKEKGDIPEGYSVSREKKERFSLILESASTNQTSMYLCASGSDDGLTNTEAFFGQGTRLTVV.

This clonotype was detected only a few times. The chain employs TRBV5-1 and TRBJ2-1; 9 bases match TRBD1. The CDR3 is made up of 14 amino acids. J gave up 15 bases and V 0 bases, and 10 bases lay outside the gene matches. Looked up from germline, CDR1 is SGHRS and CDR2 is YFSETQ. The CDR3 sequence: CASSLGSRTGDLFF. CDR3 nucleotide sequence: TGCGCCAGCAGCTTGGGTTCCCGGACAGGGGATTTGTTCTTC.

CDR3 bases: TGCAGTGCTACGGGACAGGGGTTTAGCAATCAGCCCCAGCATTTT. It codes for CSATGQGFSNQPQHF. The chain recombines TRBV20-1 with TRBJ1-5; 10 nucleotides align to TRBD1. The junction had 3 bases not matched to a gene; V was cut back by 4 bases and J by 0 bases. CDR1 DFQATT and CDR2 SNEGSKA come from the germline V gene (reference sequence). This CDR3 has 15 amino acids.

This clonotype was observed many times. CDR3 sequence (DNA): TGCGCCAGCAGCTTGAGGGACCTGACAGATACGCAGTATTTT. Residues: CASSLRDLTDTQYF. The chain employs TRBV5-1 and TRBJ2-3; D tentatively fits TRBD1 or TRBD2 (5 bases each). The CDR3 is made up of 14 amino acids. CDR1 is SGHRS and CDR2 is YFSETQ in the germline V gene. V lost 1 base and J lost 3, with 9 bases in between.

This clonotype appeared many times. The chain couples TRBV24-1 to TRBJ2-1; 7 nucleotides line up with TRBD2. Germline CDR1 KGHDR, CDR2 SFDVKD. The CDR3 covers 16 residues. The ends lost 4 bases at V and 9 bases at J; junction bases unmatched: 14. CDR3 region: CATSDTGTTARGEQFF. The CDR3 DNA follows: TGTGCCACCAGTGACACCGGGACTACGGCTCGGGGTGAGCAGTTCTTC.